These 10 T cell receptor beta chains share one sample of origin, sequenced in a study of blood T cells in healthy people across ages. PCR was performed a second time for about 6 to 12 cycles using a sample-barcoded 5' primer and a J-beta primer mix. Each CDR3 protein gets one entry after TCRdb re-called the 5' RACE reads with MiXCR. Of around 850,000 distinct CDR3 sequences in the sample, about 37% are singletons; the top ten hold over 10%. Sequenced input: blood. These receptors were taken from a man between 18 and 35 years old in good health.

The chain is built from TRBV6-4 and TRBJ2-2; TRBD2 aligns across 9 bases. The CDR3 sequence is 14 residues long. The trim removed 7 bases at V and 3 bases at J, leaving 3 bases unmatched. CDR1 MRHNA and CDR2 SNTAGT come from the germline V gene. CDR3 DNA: TGTGCCAGCACACGGACTAGCGACACCGGGGAGCTGTTTTTT. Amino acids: CASTRTSDTGELFF.

The CDR3 DNA reads as TGCGCCAGCAGCTTGGCACCGGGGGGGCTCGGAGAGCTGTTTTTT. Amino acids: CASSLAPGGLGELFF. J is TRBJ2-2 and V is TRBV5-1; 8 nucleotides align to TRBD2. CDR1 and CDR2 from the germline V gene are SGHRS and YFSETQ. V lost 0 bases, J lost 11 bases, and 9 bases stayed unmatched. This CDR3 is 15 amino acids long.

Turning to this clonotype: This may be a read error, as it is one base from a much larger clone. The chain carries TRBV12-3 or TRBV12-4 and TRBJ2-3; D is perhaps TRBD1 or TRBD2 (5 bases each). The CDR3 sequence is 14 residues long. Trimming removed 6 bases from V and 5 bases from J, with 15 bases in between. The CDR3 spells CASRPGRREDTQYF. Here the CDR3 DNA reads TGTGCCAGCAGACCGGGACGGCGAGAAGATACGCAGTATTTT.

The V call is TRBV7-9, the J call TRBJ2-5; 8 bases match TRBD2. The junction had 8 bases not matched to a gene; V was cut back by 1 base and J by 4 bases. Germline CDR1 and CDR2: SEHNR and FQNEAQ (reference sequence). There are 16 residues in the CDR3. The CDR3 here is CASSLEAGGLSETQYF. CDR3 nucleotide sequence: TGTGCCAGCAGCTTAGAGGCGGGGGGACTATCAGAGACCCAGTACTTC.

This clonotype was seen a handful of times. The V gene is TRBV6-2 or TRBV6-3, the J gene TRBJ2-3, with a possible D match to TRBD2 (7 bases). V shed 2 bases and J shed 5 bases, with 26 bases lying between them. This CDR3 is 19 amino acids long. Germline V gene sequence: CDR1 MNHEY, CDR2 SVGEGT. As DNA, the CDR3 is TGTGCCAGCAGTTACATTAGGTGGGGGGGACATCTACTAGGAGATACGCAGTATTTT. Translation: CASSYIRWGGHLLGDTQYF.

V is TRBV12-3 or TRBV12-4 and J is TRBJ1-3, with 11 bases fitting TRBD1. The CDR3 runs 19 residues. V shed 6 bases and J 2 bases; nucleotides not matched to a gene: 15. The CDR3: CASRYHDGTGGIAGNTIYF. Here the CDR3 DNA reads TGTGCCAGCAGATACCACGATGGGACAGGGGGAATTGCTGGAAACACCATATATTTT.

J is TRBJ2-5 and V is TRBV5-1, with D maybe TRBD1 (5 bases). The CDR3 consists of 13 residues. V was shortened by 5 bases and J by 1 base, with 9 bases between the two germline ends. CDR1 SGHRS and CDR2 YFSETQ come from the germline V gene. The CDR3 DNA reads TGCGCCAGCAGACCAGGGTTCCAAGAGACCCAGTACTTC. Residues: CASRPGFQETQYF.

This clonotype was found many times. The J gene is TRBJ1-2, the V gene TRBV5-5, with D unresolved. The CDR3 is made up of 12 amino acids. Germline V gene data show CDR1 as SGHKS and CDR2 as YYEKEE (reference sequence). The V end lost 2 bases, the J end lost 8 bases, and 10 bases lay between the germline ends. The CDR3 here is CASSLIAGGYTF. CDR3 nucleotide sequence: TGTGCCAGCAGCTTAATTGCGGGCGGCTACACCTTC.

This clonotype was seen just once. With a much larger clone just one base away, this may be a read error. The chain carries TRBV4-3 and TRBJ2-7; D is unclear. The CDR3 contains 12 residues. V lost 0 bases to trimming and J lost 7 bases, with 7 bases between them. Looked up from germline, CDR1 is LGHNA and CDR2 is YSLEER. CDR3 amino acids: CASSQDFNEQYF. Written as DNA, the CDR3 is TGCGCCAGCAGCCAAGATTTCAATGAGCAGTACTTC.

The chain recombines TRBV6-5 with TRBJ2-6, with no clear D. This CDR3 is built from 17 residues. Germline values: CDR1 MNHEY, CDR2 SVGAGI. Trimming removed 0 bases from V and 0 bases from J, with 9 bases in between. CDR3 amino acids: CASSYSRLSSGANVLTF. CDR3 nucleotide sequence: TGTGCCAGCAGTTACTCGAGGCTTTCCTCTGGGGCCAACGTCCTGACTTTC.